Listed below are T cell receptor beta chains from one sample, sequenced in a study of cytomegalovirus exposure and HLA in healthy donors. The assay was immunoSEQ multiplex PCR, and TCRdb's table has in-frame clones only and misses some. The sample comprises over 200,000 clones, more than 75% of which are singletons, and 1.3% rests with the top ten. Input material: PBMCs. The receptors shown here come from a human donor in good health. The CDR3 runs from the conserved cysteine through the conserved F or W.

>TRBJ1-6|TRBV11-3
CASSMGLNSPLHF
>TRBJ1-2|TRBV2
CASRVEGTPNYGYTF
>TRBJ1-5|TRBV27
CASSRQGRSNQPQHF
>TRBJ2-1|TRBV2
CASSEGRSSYNEQFF
>TRBJ2-7|TRBV14
CASSQAAGYEQYF
>TRBJ1-5|TRBV6-1
CASGRGGQQPQHF
>TRBJ2-1|TRBV5-4
CASSATSGRPENEQFF
>TRBJ2-1|TRBV4-1
CASSQPGRGSYNEQFF
>TRBJ2-7|TRBV7-6
CASSSQSGVVGEQYF
>TRBJ2-1|TRBV6-5
CASSSPRRRFNEQFF
>TRBJ2-2|TRBV5-6
CASGSSQGGFPGELFF
>TRBJ1-1|TRBV19
CATTGFTEAFF
>TRBJ2-7|TRBV28
CASSFSASGTGEGEQYF
>TRBJ1-3|TRBV11-2
CASSQKDRAGNTIYF
>TRBJ2-1|TRBV5-1
CASSLGGLATYNEQFF
>TRBJ2-5|TRBV7-4
CASSPPADGGMGETQYF
>TRBJ2-3|TRBV6-5
CASSYGLAGATDTQYF
>TRBJ1-1|TRBV5-1
CASSSGQGASEAFF
>TRBJ2-1|TRBV27
CASSSSPPYNEQFF
>TRBJ2-1|TRBV20-1
CSAPREDEQFF
>TRBJ2-1|TRBV7-8
CASSLVRGFNNEQFF
>TRBJ2-7|TRBV2
CASTQVPGKMDEQYF
>TRBJ1-6|TRBV6-5
CASSYLGDSPLHF
>TRBJ1-2|TRBV6-5
CASRQDTFYGYTF
>TRBJ2-5|TRBV4-2
CASSQDPGKGGASRETQYF
>TRBJ2-3|TRBV15
CATSRRRAGGTDTQYF
>TRBJ1-5|TRBV6-1
CASSIQGPSNQPQHF
>TRBJ2-3|TRBV5-1
CASSRLAYRTDTQYF
>TRBJ2-1|TRBV14
CASSPRRDSQQFF
>TRBJ2-1|TRBV5-1
CASSPDGVRNEQFF
>TRBJ2-5|TRBV9
CASSVGRQIQETQYF
>TRBJ2-1|TRBV2
CASSGLAGYNEQFF
>TRBJ2-7|TRBV7-2
CASRQAGTGWYEQYF
>TRBJ1-5|TRBV19
CASSIKGAWNQPQHF
>TRBJ2-3|TRBV29-1
CSVHRGYSTDTQYF
>TRBJ1-1|TRBV11-3
CASSLQGAGTEAFF
>TRBJ2-5|TRBV9
CASSVGPVSETQYF
>TRBJ2-1|TRBV4-1
CASSQAGGGNEQFF
>TRBJ2-7|TRBV7-9
CASSRGTGLLSEQYF
>TRBJ1-2|TRBV28
CASSLITSNYGYTF
>TRBJ2-1|TRBV19
CASSIGSGLRNEQFF
>TRBJ1-1|TRBV6-1
CASSFAGTGKEAFF
>TRBJ2-5|TRBV9
CASSSQPGWQETQYF
>TRBJ1-2|TRBV7-2
CASSLVPYGYTF
>TRBJ2-5|TRBV5-1
CASSFPLGSETQYF
>TRBJ2-7|TRBV6-1
CASTPGVHYEQYF
>TRBJ1-5|TRBV19
CASSIGTKGRNQPQHF
>TRBJ2-5|TRBV29-1
CSVEVPPGGVIKTQYF
>TRBJ2-7|TRBV4-2
CASNPGQGSNEQYF